This T cell receptor beta chain derives from a study of graft-versus-host responses after intestinal transplantation. This clone was recorded once. The antigen remains undetermined. Repertoires were generated with immunoSEQ multiplex PCR, while TCRdb's copy carries only in-frame clones and drops some. The sample records over 10,000 clones, roughly 80% being singletons. Trimming pared 5 bases from V and 2 bases from J, leaving 7 bases between. CDR3 length: 13 amino acids. Germline values: CDR1 SEHNR, CDR2 FQNEAQ (reference sequence). Study observations and caveats: Clonal ratios of graft-versus-host to host-versus-graft in allografts were high for patients exhibiting graft-donor T cell macrochimerism.

Sequencing was performed on PBMCs, taken around 320 days after intestinal transplant. The chain uses TRBV7-9 and TRBJ1-5; D unclear. The origin of this receptor is a human patient who received an intestinal transplant, so some T cells may come from the graft donor. CDR3 nucleotide sequence: TGTGCCAGCAGCAGTACAGGCAATCAGCCCCAGCATTTT. This codes for CASSSTGNQPQHF.